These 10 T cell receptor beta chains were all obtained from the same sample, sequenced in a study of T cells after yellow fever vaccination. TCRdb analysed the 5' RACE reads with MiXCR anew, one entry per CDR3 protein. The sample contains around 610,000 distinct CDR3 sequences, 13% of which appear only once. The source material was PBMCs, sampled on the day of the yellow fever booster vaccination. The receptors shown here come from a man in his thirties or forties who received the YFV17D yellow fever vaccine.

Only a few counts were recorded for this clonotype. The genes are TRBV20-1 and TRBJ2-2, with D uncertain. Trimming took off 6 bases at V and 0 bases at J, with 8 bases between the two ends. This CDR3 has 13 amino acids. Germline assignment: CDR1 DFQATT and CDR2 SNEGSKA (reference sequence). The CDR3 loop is CSAKLTNTGELFF. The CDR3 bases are TGCAGTGCCAAACTAACGAACACCGGGGAGCTGTTTTTT.

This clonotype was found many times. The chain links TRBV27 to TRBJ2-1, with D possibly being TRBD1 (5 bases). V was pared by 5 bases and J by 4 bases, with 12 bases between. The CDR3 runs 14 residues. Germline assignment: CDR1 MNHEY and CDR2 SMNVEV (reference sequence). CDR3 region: CASSTRQSYNEQFF. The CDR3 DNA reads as TGTGCCAGCAGTACGCGACAGTCATACAATGAGCAGTTCTTC.

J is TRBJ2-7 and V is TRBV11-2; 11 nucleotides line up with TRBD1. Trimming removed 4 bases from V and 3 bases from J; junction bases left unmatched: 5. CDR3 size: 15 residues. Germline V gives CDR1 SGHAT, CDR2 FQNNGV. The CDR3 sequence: CASSSRTGGYYEQYF. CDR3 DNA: TGTGCCAGCAGCTCACGGACAGGGGGCTACTACGAGCAGTACTTC. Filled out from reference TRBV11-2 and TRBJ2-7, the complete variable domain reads EAGVAQSPRYKIIEKRQSVAFWCNPISGHATLYWYQQILGQGPKLLIQFQNNGVVDDSQLPKDRFSAERLKGVDSTLKIQPAKLEDSAVYLCASSSRTGGYYEQYFGPGTRLTVT.

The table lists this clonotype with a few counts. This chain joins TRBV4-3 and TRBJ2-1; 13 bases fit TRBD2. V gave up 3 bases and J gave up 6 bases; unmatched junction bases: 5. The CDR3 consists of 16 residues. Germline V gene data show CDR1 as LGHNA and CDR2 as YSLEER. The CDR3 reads CASSHLLAGGFNEQFF. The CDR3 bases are TGCGCCAGCAGCCATTTACTAGCGGGAGGGTTCAATGAGCAGTTCTTC.

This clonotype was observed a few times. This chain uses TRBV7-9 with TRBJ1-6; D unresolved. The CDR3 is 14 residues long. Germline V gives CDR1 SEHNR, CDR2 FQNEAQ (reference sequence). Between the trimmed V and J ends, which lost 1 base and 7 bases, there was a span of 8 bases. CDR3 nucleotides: TGTGCCAGCAGCTTAGATGGAGGGAATTCACCCCTCCACTTT. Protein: CASSLDGGNSPLHF. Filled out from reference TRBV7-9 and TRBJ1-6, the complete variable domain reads DTGVSQNPRHKITKRGQNVTFRCDPISEHNRLYWYRQTLGQGPEFLTYFQNEAQLEKSRLLSDRFSAERPKGSFSTLEIQRTEQGDSAMYLCASSLDGGNSPLHFGNGTRLTVT.

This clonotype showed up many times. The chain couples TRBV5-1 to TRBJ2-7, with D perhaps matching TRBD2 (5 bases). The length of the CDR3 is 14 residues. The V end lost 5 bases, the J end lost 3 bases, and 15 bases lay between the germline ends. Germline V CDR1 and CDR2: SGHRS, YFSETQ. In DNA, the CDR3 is TGCGCCAGCAGTTGGAGGCCCCAATACTACGAGCAGTACTTC. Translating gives CASSWRPQYYEQYF.

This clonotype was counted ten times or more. In DNA form, the CDR3 reads TGCAGCGTGGAGACAGGACGGCTGGGGACCCAGTACTTC. Translated: CSVETGRLGTQYF. The chain uses TRBV29-1 and TRBJ2-5, with a weak D call TRBD1 (6 bases). The V end was cut by 6 bases, the J end by 7 bases, with 18 bases between. This CDR3 has 13 amino acids. In germline, CDR1 is SQVTM, CDR2 ANQGSEA.

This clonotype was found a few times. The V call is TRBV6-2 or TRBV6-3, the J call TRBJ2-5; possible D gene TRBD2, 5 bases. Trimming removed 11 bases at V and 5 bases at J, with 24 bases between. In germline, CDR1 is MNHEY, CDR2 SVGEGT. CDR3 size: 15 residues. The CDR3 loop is CASRGVRAPSETQYF. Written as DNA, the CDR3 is TGTGCCTCCAGAGGAGTGAGGGCCCCGTCGGAGACCCAGTACTTC.

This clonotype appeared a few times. In DNA form, the CDR3 reads TGTGCCAGCAGCCGCGGGACTAGCATAGGAAACATTCAGTACTTC. Encoded protein: CASSRGTSIGNIQYF. The rearrangement joins TRBV27 to TRBJ2-4; 9 bases line up with TRBD2. Germline loops: CDR1 MNHEY, CDR2 SMNVEV (reference sequence). After removal of 6 bases from V and 6 bases from J, the junction contained 9 bases not matched to a gene. The CDR3 consists of 15 residues.

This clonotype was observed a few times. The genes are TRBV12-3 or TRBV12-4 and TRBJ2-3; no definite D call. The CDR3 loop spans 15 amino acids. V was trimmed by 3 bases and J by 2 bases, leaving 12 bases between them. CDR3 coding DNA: TGTGCCAGCAGTTTGAATGGCGCCCCCACAGATACGCAGTATTTT. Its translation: CASSLNGAPTDTQYF.